The TCR beta chain under discussion was sequenced for a study of shared clonotypes between healthy human individuals. Terminally differentiated effector memory CD45RA+ cells were excluded by CCR7 positive selection of CD45RO-negative cells. The CDR3 consists of 16 residues. The germline gives CDR1 LNHNV, CDR2 YYDKDF (reference sequence). Trimming removed 3 bases at V and 0 bases at J, with 12 bases between. Clones were sequenced by immunoSEQ multiplex PCR, and TCRdb holds only the in-frame ones, with some missing. The sample has about 2.1 million clones, 93% seen once. Sequenced: naive CD8+ T cells from PBMCs. The chain combines TRBV15 with TRBJ1-3; possibly TRBD1 for D (5 bases). This TCR derives from a man between 18 and 29 years old in good health. Some clones in this sample may be carry-over from other donors' samples. CDR3 coding DNA: TGTGCCACCAGCAGTTTCCGGACAATCTCTGGAAACACCATATATTTT. This codes for CATSSFRTISGNTIYF.